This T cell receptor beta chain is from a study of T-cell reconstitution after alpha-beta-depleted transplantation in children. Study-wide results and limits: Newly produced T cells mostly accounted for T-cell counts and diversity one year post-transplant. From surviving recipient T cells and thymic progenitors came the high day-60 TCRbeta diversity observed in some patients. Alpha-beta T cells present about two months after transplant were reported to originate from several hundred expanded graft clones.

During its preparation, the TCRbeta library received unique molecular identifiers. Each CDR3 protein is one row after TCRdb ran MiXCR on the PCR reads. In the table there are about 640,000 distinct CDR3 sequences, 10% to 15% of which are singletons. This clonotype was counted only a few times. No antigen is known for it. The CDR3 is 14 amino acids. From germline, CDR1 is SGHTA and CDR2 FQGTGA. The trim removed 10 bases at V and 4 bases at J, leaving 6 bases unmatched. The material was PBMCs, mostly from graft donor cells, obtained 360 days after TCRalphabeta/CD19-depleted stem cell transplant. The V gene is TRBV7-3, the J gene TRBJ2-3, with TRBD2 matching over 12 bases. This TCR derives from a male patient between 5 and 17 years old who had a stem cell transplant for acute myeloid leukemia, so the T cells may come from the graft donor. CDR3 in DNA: TGTGCCACCGCCCTAGCGGGAGGGCCAGATACGCAGTATTTT. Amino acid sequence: CATALAGGPDTQYF.